The clone carrying this T cell receptor beta chain was picked up a small number of times. TCRdb analysed the 5' RACE reads with MiXCR anew, one entry per CDR3 protein. The sample holds tens of thousands of distinct CDR3 sequences, under 6% seen once. These data come from a study of early T cells in non-severe SARS-CoV-2 infection. The CDR3 extends over 15 amino acids. V was pared by 0 bases and J by 1 base, with 9 bases between. Looked up from germline, CDR1 is SGHTA and CDR2 is FQGNSA. The chain combines TRBV7-2 with TRBJ1-1; D may be TRBD1 (5 bases). The sequence came from an adult who was a healthcare worker with PCR-confirmed SARS-CoV-2 infection or an uninfected control (not recorded which). The sample was whole blood. CDR3 in DNA: TGTGCCAGCAGCTTAGCAGCAGGGAGGAACACTGAAGCTTTCTTT. This codes for CASSLAAGRNTEAFF.